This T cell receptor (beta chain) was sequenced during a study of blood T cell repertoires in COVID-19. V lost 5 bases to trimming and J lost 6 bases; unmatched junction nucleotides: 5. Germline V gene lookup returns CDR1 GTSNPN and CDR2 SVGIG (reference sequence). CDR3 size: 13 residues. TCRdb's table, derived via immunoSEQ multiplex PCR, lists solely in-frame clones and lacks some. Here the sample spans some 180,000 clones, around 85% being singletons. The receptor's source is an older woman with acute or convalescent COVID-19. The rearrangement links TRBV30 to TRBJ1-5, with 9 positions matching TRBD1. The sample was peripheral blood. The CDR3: CAWDRGLGQPQHF. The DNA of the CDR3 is TGTGCCTGGGACAGGGGGTTAGGTCAGCCCCAGCATTTT.